What follows are 11 T cell receptor beta chains derived from one specimen sequenced in a study of T cell changes during pregnancy in multiple sclerosis. Assay: immunoSEQ multiplex PCR; the TCRdb copy retains only in-frame clones and omits some. The sample yields over 10,000 clones, more than 70% seen once. This material consisted of CD8+ T cells from peripheral blood mononuclear cells, taken in the second trimester of pregnancy. The receptors stem from a female donor in good health, enrolled as a control in a pregnancy study.

The J gene is TRBJ2-2, the V gene TRBV7-3, with D maybe TRBD1 (5 bases). This CDR3 has 13 residues. V was clipped by 1 base and J by 6 bases, with 6 bases between them. In germline, CDR1 is SGHTA, CDR2 FQGTGA. CDR3 region: CASSLIGAGELFF. As DNA, the CDR3 is TGTGCCAGCAGCTTAATAGGGGCCGGGGAGCTGTTTTTT.

The gene calls are TRBV27 and TRBJ1-6; TRBD1 agrees at 10 bases. Trimming removed 5 bases from V and 9 bases from J; junction bases left unmatched: 10. The CDR3 is made up of 16 amino acids. Germline values: CDR1 MNHEY, CDR2 SMNVEV (reference sequence). As DNA, the CDR3 is TGTGCCAGCAGTCTGAAACCGACAGGGGGCGGTTCACCCCTCCACTTT. Its translation is CASSLKPTGGGSPLHF.

In its sample, this clone was seen once. The chain links TRBV7-9 to TRBJ2-5, with 10 bases aligning to TRBD2. This CDR3 is 14 amino acids long. Germline V CDR1 and CDR2: SEHNR, FQNEAQ (reference sequence). The J segment lost 3 bases and the V segment lost 8 bases, leaving 6 bases of the junction unmatched. In DNA form, the CDR3 reads TGTGCCAGCGGCCGGACTAGCGGCAAAGAGACCCAGTACTTC. Its translation: CASGRTSGKETQYF. Looking up the rest from reference TRBV7-9 and TRBJ2-5 gives the full variable domain: DTGVSQNPRHKITKRGQNVTFRCDPISEHNRLYWYRQTLGQGPEFLTYFQNEAQLEKSRLLSDRFSAERPKGSFSTLEIQRTEQGDSAMYLCASGRTSGKETQYFGPGTRLLVL.

This clone was seen only a few times. This CDR3 reads CASSDLAGGNTDTQYF. The CDR3, as DNA: TGTGCCAGCAGTGACCTAGCGGGGGGAAACACAGATACGCAGTATTTT. The V and J genes are TRBV6-4 and TRBJ2-3; 11 nucleotides agree with TRBD2. The germline V gene has CDR1 MRHNA and CDR2 SNTAGT. The trim removed 2 bases at V and 2 bases at J, leaving 3 bases unmatched. CDR3 length equals 16 residues.

This CDR3 is CASTALFNYGYTF. DNA of the CDR3: TGTGCCAGTACCGCACTCTTTAACTATGGCTACACCTTC. The gene calls are TRBV19 and TRBJ1-2, with D unresolved. Germline-derived CDR1 and CDR2 are LNHDA and SQIVND (reference sequence). V lost 7 bases and J lost 1, with 10 bases in between. There are 13 residues in the CDR3. Using reference TRBV19 and TRBJ1-2 for the parts outside the CDR3, the full variable domain is DGGITQSPKYLFRKEGQNVTLSCEQNLNHDAMYWYRQDPGQGLRLIYYSQIVNDFQKGDIAEGYSVSREKKESFPLTVTSAQKNPTAFYLCASTALFNYGYTFGSGTRLTVV.

This clone is judged medium-sized. The rearrangement uses TRBV7-8 and TRBJ2-7; D call uncertain. Trimming took off 6 bases at V and 0 bases at J, with 9 bases between the two ends. CDR1 SGHVS and CDR2 FQNEAQ come from the germline V gene. This CDR3 comprises 13 residues. CDR3 in DNA: TGTGCCAGCAGAATATCGAGCTCCTACGAGCAGTACTTC. Protein: CASRISSSYEQYF.

The chain is built from TRBV19 and TRBJ2-1; 9 bases align to TRBD1. V gave up 4 bases and J gave up 7 bases; unmatched junction bases: 5. The CDR3 runs to 14 residues. Per the germline V gene, CDR1 is LNHDA and CDR2 is SQIVND (reference sequence). CDR3 in amino acids: CASSSNDRGNEQFF. CDR3 nucleotide sequence: TGTGCCAGTAGTAGTAACGACAGGGGGAATGAGCAGTTCTTC.

A single count supports this clone. The chain links TRBV5-1 to TRBJ2-1, with 9 bases lining up with TRBD2. The CDR3 covers 16 residues. J lost 8 bases, V lost 0 bases, and 9 bases had no gene match. The germline gives CDR1 SGHRS, CDR2 YFSETQ. The CDR3 nucleotides read TGCGCCAGCAGCTTGGTCGGACCTAGCGGGGCCCATGAGCAGTTCTTC. This gives the protein CASSLVGPSGAHEQFF.

The chain links TRBV6-1 to TRBJ1-1; D call uncertain. Between the trimmed V and J ends, which lost 11 bases and 0 bases, there was a span of 13 bases. This CDR3 comprises 13 residues. Per the germline V gene, CDR1 is MNHNS and CDR2 is SASEGT. The CDR3 sequence: CAVGRLLNTEAFF. The CDR3 DNA follows: TGTGCCGTGGGGAGGTTGCTGAACACTGAAGCTTTCTTT.

This clone has just a few counts. The chain recombines TRBV19 with TRBJ2-1, with TRBD2 identical over 7 bases. Germline V gives CDR1 LNHDA, CDR2 SQIVND (reference sequence). V shed 4 bases and J 3 bases; nucleotides not matched to a gene: 15. The CDR3 has 18 amino acids. The chain's CDR3 is CASSTSPLLSGVYNEQFF. The CDR3 bases are TGTGCCAGTAGTACGTCGCCCCTACTGAGCGGGGTCTACAATGAGCAGTTCTTC. The full variable domain, rest sourced from reference TRBV19 and TRBJ2-1, is DGGITQSPKYLFRKEGQNVTLSCEQNLNHDAMYWYRQDPGQGLRLIYYSQIVNDFQKGDIAEGYSVSREKKESFPLTVTSAQKNPTAFYLCASSTSPLLSGVYNEQFFGPGTRLTVL.

This chain joins TRBV27 and TRBJ2-2; a possible D gene is TRBD1 (5 bases). V lost 6 bases and J 2 bases, leaving 25 bases between the germline ends. CDR3 length: 19 amino acids. Germline CDR1 MNHEY, CDR2 SMNVEV (reference sequence). The CDR3 sequence: CASRPNGDSSFLNTGELFF. The DNA for the CDR3 is TGTGCCAGCAGACCCAACGGCGACAGTTCATTTCTTAACACCGGGGAGCTGTTTTTT.